The entry that follows covers one T cell receptor (beta chain) sequence. The antigen this receptor binds is unknown. Nothing much larger sits one base from this clone, and base qualities are not available. The entry originates in a study of graft-versus-host responses after intestinal transplantation (dated by TCRdb to about 2021). General notes on the study: The transplants that recipients received were multivisceral, liver-intestinal, or isolated intestinal. Every recipient was given anti-thymocyte globulin induction, then maintenance tacrolimus and steroids for roughly 3 years. After intestinal transplantation, graft-versus-host and host-versus-graft alloreactive T cell clones were followed in the graft, circulation and bone marrow using bulk TCR-beta CDR3 sequencing. Alloreactive clones were identified by sequencing pre-transplant mixed lymphocyte reaction products and comparing these products with unstimulated pre-transplant donor and recipient T cells. Of the approximately 25 intestinal transplant recipients enrolled in the cohort, one of whom was a retransplant, a few patients without pretransplant specimens were excluded. A peak of at least 4% donor T cells among recipient peripheral blood mononuclear cells was the definition used for donor T cell macrochimerism. Instead of going to the commercial service, samples from a few later patients were sequenced in-house on an Illumina MiSeq and processed with MiXCR. Here is what the overall study found, with its caveats: The conclusions were limited by the relatively low number and heterogeneity of the intestinal transplant patients. Patients with donor T cell macrochimerism had high GvH to HvG T cell clonal ratios in their allografts. Early after transplant, declines in HvG clones were associated with peak levels of circulating GvH clones. GvH clones were detected in recipient bone marrow, and some appeared earlier in ileal mucosa or blood, consistent with an intestinal mucosal origin.

As encoded in the germline V gene, CDR1 is MGHRA while CDR2 is YSYEKL. The CDR3 sequence holds 14 residues, the cysteine and phenylalanine included. Only the CDR3 portion is preserved as DNA: 42 bases, with reading frame beginning at the first base. V drops 4 bases and J drops 2 bases, leaving 12 bases in between. The library was made by the immunoSEQ multiplex PCR assay. For most patients, genomic DNA was isolated using the Qiagen DNeasy Blood and Tissue Kit and was shipped frozen to Adaptive Biotechnologies for TCR sequencing. Adaptive Biotechnologies carried out high-throughput TCR-beta CDR3 sequencing of genomic DNA for most patients. From the authors' description of their analysis: Adaptive's ImmunoSEQ software was the source of the TCR sequencing data for 18 patients, while a few other patients were processed with MiXCR and VDJtools. To correct CD4 versus CD8 sorting errors, sequences present in both subsets at a frequency ratio below 5:1 were removed. CDR3 nucleotide sequences shared between donor and recipient were removed because their origin could not be assigned. To be classed as alloreactive, a clone needed at least 2-fold expansion over unstimulated cells and a minimum CFSE-low frequency of 0.002% (template counts) or 0.001% (read counts). Clones were considered mappable if detected in sequenced pre-transplant spleen, lymph node, or MLR CFSE-low populations of the donor or recipient. Cumulative frequency of alloreactive clones was calculated as a percentage of all sequences weighted by copy number. TCRdb obtained this table from immuneACCESS and retained in-frame rearrangements with V and J assigned. These tables miss some clones; where compared with another copy, unresolved V genes account for less than half of the shortfall, and the remainder is unexplained. The V and J calls and the clone size are those of that table, but D and trimming were determined from the DNA. The sample has tens of thousands of clones on record, about 93% of them singletons. Around 0.49% of the sample comes from the top ten.

In light of the paper, this sample's time point label describes: cells obtained before transplantation from donor or recipient. CD3+CD4+ and CD3+CD8+ populations were FACS-sorted from unstimulated pre-transplant donor and recipient cells taken from spleen or lymph nodes. Source: unstimulated CD8+ T cells sorted from spleen or lymph node cells, taken before intestinal transplant. This TCR was recovered from a human donor who received an intestinal transplant. The chain employs TRBV4-1 and TRBJ2-7, with TRBD2 as a weak D call on 6 bases. The CDR3 protein is CASSPYGGPYEQYF. The DNA is TGCGCCAGCAGCCCCTATGGAGGGCCCTACGAGCAGTACTTC.